A single sample is the source of the 5 T cell receptor beta chains below, sequenced in a study of blood T cell repertoires in COVID-19. Sequencing used immunoSEQ multiplex PCR; TCRdb keeps in-frame clones, though not all of them. Among some 300,000 clones listed, 89% were seen once. Sequences were obtained from PBMCs or T cells enriched from blood (not recorded which). These receptors came from a woman aged 30 to 39 who had recovered from COVID-19.

The chain recombines TRBV29-1 with TRBJ2-7, with 10 bases identical to TRBD1. V lost 4 bases to trimming and J lost 2 bases; unmatched junction nucleotides: 2. The CDR3 is made up of 13 amino acids. CDR1 is SQVTM, CDR2 ANQGSEA, per germline. Here the CDR3 DNA reads TGCAGCGTTGGGACAGGGGGGACCTACGAGCAGTACTTC. Residues: CSVGTGGTYEQYF.

This clone was counted once. The chain combines TRBV5-1 with TRBJ2-3, with TRBD1 identical over 9 bases. CDR1 and CDR2 from the germline V gene are SGHRS and YFSETQ. The CDR3 runs 16 residues. Losses at the gene ends were 2 bases for V and 4 bases for J; bases not matched to a gene: 8. CDR3 protein: CASSFLSRTGADTQYF. CDR3 nucleotide sequence: TGCGCCAGCAGCTTTTTGTCCCGGACAGGGGCAGATACGCAGTATTTT.

The chain joins TRBV6-4 to TRBJ2-2, with 8 bases lining up with TRBD1. Germline lookup yields CDR1 MRHNA and CDR2 SNTAGT. CDR3 size: 15 residues. Trimming at V came to 3 bases and at J to 10 bases, leaving 10 bases not matched to a gene. The CDR3 DNA reads as TGTGCCAGCAGTGAGACCGACAGGGGCGAAGTGGAGCTGTTTTTT. Protein sequence: CASSETDRGEVELFF.

V and J are TRBV27 and TRBJ2-1, with D unresolved. This CDR3 has 15 residues. Per the germline V gene, CDR1 is MNHEY and CDR2 is SMNVEV (reference sequence). Between the trimmed V and J ends, which lost 2 bases and 5 bases, there was a span of 13 bases. The CDR3 loop is CASSLLSPTNNEQFF. CDR3 nucleotides: TGTGCCAGCAGTTTACTGTCCCCGACAAACAATGAGCAGTTCTTC.

This sequence joins TRBV2 and TRBJ1-5; no reliable D call. There are 13 residues in the CDR3. Trimming removed 5 bases from V and 6 bases from J, with 11 bases in between. Germline V CDR1 and CDR2: SNHLY, FYNNEI. The CDR3 spells CASSFPGGQPQHF. In nucleotides, the CDR3 is TGTGCCAGCAGTTTCCCGGGTGGTCAGCCCCAGCATTTT.